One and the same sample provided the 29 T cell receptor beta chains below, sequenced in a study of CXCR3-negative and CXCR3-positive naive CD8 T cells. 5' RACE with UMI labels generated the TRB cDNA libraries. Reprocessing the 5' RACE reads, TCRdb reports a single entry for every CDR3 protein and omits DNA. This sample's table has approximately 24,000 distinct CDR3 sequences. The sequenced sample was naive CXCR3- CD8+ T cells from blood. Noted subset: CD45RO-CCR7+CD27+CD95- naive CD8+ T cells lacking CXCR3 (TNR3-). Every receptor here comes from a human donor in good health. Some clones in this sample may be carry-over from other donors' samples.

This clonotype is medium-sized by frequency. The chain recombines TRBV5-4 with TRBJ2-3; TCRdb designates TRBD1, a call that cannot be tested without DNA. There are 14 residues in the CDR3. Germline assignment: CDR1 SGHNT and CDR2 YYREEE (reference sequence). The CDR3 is CASSFQGATDTQYF.

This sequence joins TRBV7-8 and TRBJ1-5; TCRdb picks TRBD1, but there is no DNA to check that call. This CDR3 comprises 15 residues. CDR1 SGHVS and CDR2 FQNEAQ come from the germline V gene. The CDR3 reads CASSLADSSNQPQHF.

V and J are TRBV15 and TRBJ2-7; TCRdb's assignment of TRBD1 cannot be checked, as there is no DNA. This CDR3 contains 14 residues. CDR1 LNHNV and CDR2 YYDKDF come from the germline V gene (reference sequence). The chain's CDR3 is CATSSRRTGREQYF.

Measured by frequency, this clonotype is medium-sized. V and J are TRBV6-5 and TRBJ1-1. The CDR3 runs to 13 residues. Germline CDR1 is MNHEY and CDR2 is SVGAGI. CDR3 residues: CASSYSMYTEAFF.

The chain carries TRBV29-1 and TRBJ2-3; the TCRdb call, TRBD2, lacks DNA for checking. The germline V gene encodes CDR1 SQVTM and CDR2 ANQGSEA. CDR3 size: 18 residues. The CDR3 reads CSVEDPKLAGGPGDTQYF.

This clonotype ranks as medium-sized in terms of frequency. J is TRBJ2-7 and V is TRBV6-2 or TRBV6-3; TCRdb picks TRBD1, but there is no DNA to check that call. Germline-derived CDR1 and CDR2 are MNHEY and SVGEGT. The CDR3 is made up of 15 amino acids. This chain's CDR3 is CASSSGTGEVYEQYF.

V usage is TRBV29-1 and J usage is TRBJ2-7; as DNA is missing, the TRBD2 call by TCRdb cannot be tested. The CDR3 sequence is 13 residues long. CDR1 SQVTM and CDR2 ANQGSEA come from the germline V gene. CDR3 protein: CSVIRREGSEQYF.

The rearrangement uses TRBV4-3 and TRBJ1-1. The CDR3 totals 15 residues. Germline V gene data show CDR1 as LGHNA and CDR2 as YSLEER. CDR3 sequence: CASSQDFGANTEAFF.

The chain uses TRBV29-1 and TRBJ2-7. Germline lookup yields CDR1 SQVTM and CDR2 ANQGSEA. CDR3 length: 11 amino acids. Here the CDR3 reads CSVHWNYEQYF.

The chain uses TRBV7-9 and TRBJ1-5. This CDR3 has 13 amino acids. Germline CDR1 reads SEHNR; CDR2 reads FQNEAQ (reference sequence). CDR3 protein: CASSLGLGQPQHF.

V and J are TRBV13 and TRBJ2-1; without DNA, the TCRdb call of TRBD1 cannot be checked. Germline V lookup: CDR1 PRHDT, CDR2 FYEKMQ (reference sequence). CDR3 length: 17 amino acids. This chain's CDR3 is CASSIGGGIHSYNEQFF. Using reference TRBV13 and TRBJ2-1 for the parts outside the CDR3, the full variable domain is AAGVIQSPRHLIKEKRETATLKCYPIPRHDTVYWYQQGPGQDPQFLISFYEKMQSDKGSIPDRFSAQQFSDYHSELNMSSLELGDSALYFCASSIGGGIHSYNEQFFGPGTRLTVL.

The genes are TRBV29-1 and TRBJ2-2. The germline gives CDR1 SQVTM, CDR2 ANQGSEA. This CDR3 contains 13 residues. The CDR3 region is CSVANVDTGELFF.

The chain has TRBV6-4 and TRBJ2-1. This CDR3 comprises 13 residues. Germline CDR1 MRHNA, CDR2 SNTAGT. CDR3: CASSDSPSNEQFF.

CDR3 sequence reads: CASSQSGGGRAYEQYF. The chain couples TRBV23-1 to TRBJ2-7; TCRdb proposes TRBD2, but this gene call is untestable without DNA. TRBV23-1 is labeled an ORF, and its function is uncertain. The CDR3 sequence is 16 residues long.

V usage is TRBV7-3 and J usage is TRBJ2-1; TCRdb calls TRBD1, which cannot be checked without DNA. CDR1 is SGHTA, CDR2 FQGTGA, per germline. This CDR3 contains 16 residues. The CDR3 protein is CASSPAGQMGVNEQFF.

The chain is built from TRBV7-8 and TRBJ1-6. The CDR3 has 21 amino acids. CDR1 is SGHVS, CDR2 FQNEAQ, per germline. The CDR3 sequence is CASSQLSFRLTISSYNSPLHF.

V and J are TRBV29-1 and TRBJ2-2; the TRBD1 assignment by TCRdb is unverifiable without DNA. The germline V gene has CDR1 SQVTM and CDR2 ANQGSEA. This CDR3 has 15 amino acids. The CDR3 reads CSVVSGQSNTGELFF.

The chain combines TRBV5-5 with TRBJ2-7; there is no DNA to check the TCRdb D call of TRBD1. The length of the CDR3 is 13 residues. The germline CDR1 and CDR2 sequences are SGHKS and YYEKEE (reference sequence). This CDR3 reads CASGQGFDYEQYF. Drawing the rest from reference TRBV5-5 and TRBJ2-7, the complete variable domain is DAGVTQSPTHLIKTRGQQVTLRCSPISGHKSVSWYQQVLGQGPQFIFQYYEKEERGRGNFPDRFSARQFPNYSSELNVNALLLGDSALYLCASGQGFDYEQYFGPGTRLTVT.

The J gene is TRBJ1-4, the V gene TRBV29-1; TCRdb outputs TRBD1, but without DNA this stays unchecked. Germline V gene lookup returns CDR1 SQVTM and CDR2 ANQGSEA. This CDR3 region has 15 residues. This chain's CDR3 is CSVDGGQGRNEKLFF.

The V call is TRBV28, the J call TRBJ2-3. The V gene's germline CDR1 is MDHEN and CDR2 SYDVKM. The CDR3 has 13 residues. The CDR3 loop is CASSFFRTDTQYF.

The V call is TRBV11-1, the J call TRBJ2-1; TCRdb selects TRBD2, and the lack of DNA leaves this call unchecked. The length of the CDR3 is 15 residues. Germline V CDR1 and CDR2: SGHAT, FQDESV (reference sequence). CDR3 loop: CASSLMTSGGNEQFF. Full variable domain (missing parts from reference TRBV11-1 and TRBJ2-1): EAEVAQSPRYKITEKSQAVAFWCDPISGHATLYWYRQILGQGPELLVQFQDESVVDDSQLPKDRFSAERLKGVDSTLKIQPAELGDSAMYLCASSLMTSGGNEQFFGPGTRLTVL.

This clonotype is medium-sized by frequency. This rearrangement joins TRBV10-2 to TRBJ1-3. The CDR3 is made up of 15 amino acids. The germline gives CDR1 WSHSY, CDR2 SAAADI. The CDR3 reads CASSDGRSSGNTIYF.

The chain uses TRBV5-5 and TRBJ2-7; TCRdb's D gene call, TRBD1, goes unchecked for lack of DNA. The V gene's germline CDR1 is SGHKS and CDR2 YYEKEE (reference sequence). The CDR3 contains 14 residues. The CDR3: CASSWTGPPYEQYF.

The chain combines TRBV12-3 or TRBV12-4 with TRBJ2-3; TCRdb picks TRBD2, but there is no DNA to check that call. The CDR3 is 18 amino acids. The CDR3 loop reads CASTPRASGEFSTDTQYF.

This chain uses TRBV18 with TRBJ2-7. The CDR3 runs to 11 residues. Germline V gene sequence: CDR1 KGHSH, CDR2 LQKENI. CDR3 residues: CASSPSNEQYF.

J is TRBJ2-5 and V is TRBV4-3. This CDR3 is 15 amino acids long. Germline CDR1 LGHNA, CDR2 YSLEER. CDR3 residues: CASSHEQTPQETQYF.

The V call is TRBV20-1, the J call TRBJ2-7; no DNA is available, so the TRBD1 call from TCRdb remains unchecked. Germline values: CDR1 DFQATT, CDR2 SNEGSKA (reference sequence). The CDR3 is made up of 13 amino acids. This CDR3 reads CSAPGGPAYEQYF.

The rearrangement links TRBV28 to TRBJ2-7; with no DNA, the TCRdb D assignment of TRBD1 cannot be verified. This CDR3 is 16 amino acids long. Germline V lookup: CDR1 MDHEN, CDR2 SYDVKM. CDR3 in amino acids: CASSPNGVPLSYEQYF.

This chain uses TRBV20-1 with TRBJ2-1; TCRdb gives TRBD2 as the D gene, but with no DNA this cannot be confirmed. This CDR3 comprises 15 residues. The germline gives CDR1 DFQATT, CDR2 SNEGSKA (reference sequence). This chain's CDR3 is CSATTGTSGIIEQFF.